The 21 T cell receptor beta chains below all came from one sample that was sequenced in a study of blood T cells in healthy people across ages. The second PCR ran roughly 6 to 11 cycles with a sample-barcoded 5' primer and J-beta primers. A single record per CDR3 protein comes from TCRdb applying MiXCR to the 5' RACE reads. This table holds 1.5 million to 2 million distinct CDR3 sequences, approximately 28% found once. The sample was blood. Every receptor here comes from a woman in her 30s in good health.

V gene TRBV20-1 combines with J gene TRBJ2-5, with D perhaps matching TRBD1 or TRBD2 (6 bases each). Germline CDR1 DFQATT, CDR2 SNEGSKA (reference sequence). Trimming removed 0 bases from V and 1 base from J, with 18 bases in between. The CDR3 is 17 amino acids. The CDR3 DNA reads TGCAGTGCTAGAGATTTTGGTATCGGGGGCCTCCAAGAGACCCAGTACTTC. It yields the protein CSARDFGIGGLQETQYF.

The genes are TRBV20-1 and TRBJ1-6; D may be TRBD1 (6 bases). V was trimmed by 0 bases and J by 7 bases, leaving 25 bases between them. This CDR3 comprises 19 residues. From germline, CDR1 is DFQATT and CDR2 SNEGSKA (reference sequence). In DNA, the CDR3 is TGCAGTGCTAGAGATCTCACCAAATCAGGGGCATCAATCAATTCACCCCTCCACTTT. As protein: CSARDLTKSGASINSPLHF.

This clonotype was detected ten times or more. This rearrangement joins TRBV29-1 to TRBJ1-2; D is undetermined. The ends were cut back, 6 bases at V and 1 base at J, with 12 bases in the middle. The CDR3 loop spans 13 amino acids. In germline, CDR1 is SQVTM, CDR2 ANQGSEA. The CDR3 DNA follows: TGCAGCGTCGATGACTCGGATAACTATGGCTACACCTTC. Translated: CSVDDSDNYGYTF.

This clonotype has a handful of counts. The V gene is TRBV7-2, the J gene TRBJ2-7; D might be TRBD1 (5 bases). TRBJ2-5 explains the end of the DNA better; the J call may be wrong. The length of the CDR3 is 13 residues. CDR1 and CDR2 from the germline V gene are SGHTA and FQGNSA. CDR3 coding DNA: TGTGCCAGCAGCTTAGTGAAGGGGGAGACCCAGTACTTC. Amino acids: CASSLVKGETQYF.

The chain links TRBV3-1 to TRBJ2-1; 10 nucleotides match TRBD2. Germline CDR1 LGHDT, CDR2 YNNKEL (reference sequence). This CDR3 is built from 13 residues. J gave up 10 bases and V 7 bases, and 7 bases lay outside the gene matches. The CDR3 region has the DNA TGTGCCAGCAAGTCTAGCGGGAGCTACGAGCAGTTCTTC. This gives the protein CASKSSGSYEQFF.

This chain links TRBV12-3 or TRBV12-4 with TRBJ2-1; 11 bases fit TRBD2. The V and J ends lost 6 bases and 3 bases, in that order; junction bases with no gene match: 7. CDR3 length: 16 amino acids. CDR3 sequence: CASRNPGLADYNEQFF. The CDR3 coding sequence is TGTGCCAGCAGAAATCCGGGACTAGCGGACTACAATGAGCAGTTCTTC.

This clonotype occurred a few times. This chain connects TRBV5-1 to TRBJ1-2, with a possible D match to TRBD1 (5 bases). There are 15 residues in the CDR3. V was cut by 3 bases and J by 4 bases, with 16 bases left in between. Germline lookup yields CDR1 SGHRS and CDR2 YFSETQ. The DNA of the CDR3 is TGCGCCAGCAGCTCTGGGAGGGGCCACGGCTATGGCTACACCTTC. Encoded protein: CASSSGRGHGYGYTF.

This clonotype was picked up a small number of times. J is TRBJ2-3 and V is TRBV6-1, with D unclear. CDR1 and CDR2 (germline): MNHNS, SASEGT. V lost 0 bases, J lost 5 bases, and 6 bases lay in between. The length of the CDR3 is 13 residues. This CDR3 is CASSEASQDTQYF. The DNA of the CDR3 is TGTGCCAGCAGTGAAGCCTCACAAGATACGCAGTATTTT.

This sequence joins TRBV12-3 or TRBV12-4 and TRBJ1-5; TRBD1 agrees at 8 bases. CDR3 length: 16 amino acids. V lost 3 bases, J lost 7 bases, and 11 bases stayed unmatched. The CDR3 sequence: CASSLGAGGAGQPQHF. The CDR3 DNA reads TGTGCCAGCAGTTTGGGGGCAGGGGGCGCGGGGCAGCCCCAGCATTTT.

This chain uses TRBV7-2 with TRBJ2-3, with TRBD2 as a possible D gene (6 bases). There are 15 residues in the CDR3. Deletions cut 5 bases from V and 2 bases from J, with 14 bases between. Germline V lookup: CDR1 SGHTA, CDR2 FQGNSA. The CDR3 DNA is TGTGCCAGCAGCGCGGCGGGGCTCGTCACAGATACGCAGTATTTT. Its protein is CASSAAGLVTDTQYF.

This clonotype has only a few counts. This chain connects TRBV12-3 or TRBV12-4 to TRBJ1-1, with 7 nucleotides matching TRBD1. The CDR3 is 14 amino acids. With V trimmed by 8 bases and J by 0 bases, 6 bases remained unmatched. In DNA, the CDR3 is TGTGCCAGCGGACAGGACGCCCTGAACACTGAAGCTTTCTTT. As protein: CASGQDALNTEAFF.

The V call is TRBV20-1, the J call TRBJ2-7; D is possibly TRBD2 (6 bases). Germline V gene data show CDR1 as DFQATT and CDR2 as SNEGSKA (reference sequence). There are 15 residues in the CDR3. V lost 0 bases and J 1 base, leaving 13 bases between the germline ends. The CDR3 sequence: CSAREGLSLSYEQYF. CDR3 sequence (DNA): TGCAGTGCTAGAGAAGGACTAAGCCTATCCTACGAGCAGTACTTC.

This clonotype was detected many times. The chain employs TRBV6-6 and TRBJ2-1; TRBD1 might be the D (6 bases). This CDR3 spans 15 amino acids. Per the germline V gene, CDR1 is MNHNY and CDR2 is SVGAGI (reference sequence). V lost 4 bases to trimming and J lost 9 bases, with 19 bases between them. The CDR3 protein is CASSSTRGPWGEQFF. CDR3 bases: TGTGCCAGCAGTTCAACCAGGGGACCCTGGGGTGAGCAGTTCTTC.

This chain links TRBV18 with TRBJ2-5, with D possibly matching TRBD2 (5 bases). CDR1 and CDR2 (germline): KGHSH, LQKENI. Trimming shortened V by 6 bases and J by 11 bases, and 25 bases separated the two germline ends. This CDR3 is 15 amino acids long. The CDR3 sequence: CASSPQSGAGDEQYF. CDR3 nucleotides: TGTGCCAGCTCCCCCCAGAGCGGTGCTGGTGATGAGCAGTACTTC.

Note on this clonotype: A much larger clone is a single base away; this may be a read error. V usage is TRBV12-3 or TRBV12-4 and J usage is TRBJ1-6; 7 bases are a match to TRBD1. J lost 5 bases, V lost 8 bases, and 9 bases had no gene match. The CDR3 runs 15 residues. The CDR3 loop is CASLHRQGHNSPLHF. DNA for the CDR3: TGTGCCAGCCTCCACAGACAGGGTCATAATTCACCCCTCCACTTT.

This clonotype was detected ten times or more. The CDR3 region has the DNA TGTGCCAGCAGTTTTGACCTTACCACGGCAGAGACCCAGTACTTC. This gives the protein CASSFDLTTAETQYF. J is TRBJ2-5 and V is TRBV12-3 or TRBV12-4; D not resolved. CDR3 length: 15 residues. V lost 3 bases and J lost 4, with 15 bases in between.

This clonotype was picked up a small number of times. The chain links TRBV29-1 to TRBJ2-1; 10 nucleotides align to TRBD2. Looked up from germline, CDR1 is SQVTM and CDR2 is ANQGSEA. J gave up 4 bases and V 4 bases, and 4 bases lay outside the gene matches. CDR3 size: 14 residues. CDR3 DNA: TGCAGCGTTGGCGAGACTAGCGGGTACAATGAGCAGTTCTTC. It is translated as CSVGETSGYNEQFF.

A remark on this clonotype: This sequence may be a read error, since a much larger clone differs from it by one base. The chain links TRBV12-3 or TRBV12-4 to TRBJ1-5, with 7 bases matching TRBD1. The CDR3 covers 15 residues. J was trimmed by 3 bases and V by 5 bases; bases with no gene match: 7. CDR3 coding DNA: TGTGCCAGCAGTCCCCCGGGACAGAACAATCAGCCCCAGCATTTT. This codes for CASSPPGQNNQPQHF.

The chain combines TRBV7-8 with TRBJ2-1; 9 nucleotides agree with TRBD2. The CDR3 consists of 16 residues. Germline values: CDR1 SGHVS, CDR2 FQNEAQ. The ends lost 0 bases at V and 8 bases at J; junction bases unmatched: 8. The CDR3 spells CASSLAGREGVYEQFF. CDR3 bases: TGTGCCAGCAGCTTAGCGGGGCGGGAGGGTGTCTATGAGCAGTTCTTC.

Notes on this clonotype: At one end, the junction sequence differs from germline, possibly due to a read error. The chain recombines TRBV4-3 with TRBJ2-7; 7 bases map to TRBD2. The CDR3 extends over 14 amino acids. CDR1 is LGHNA, CDR2 YSLEER, per germline. CDR3 bases: TGCGCCAACAGCTCTGGACTAGTGCAGGACGAGCAGTACTTC. It yields the protein CANSSGLVQDEQYF.

The rearrangement joins TRBV29-1 to TRBJ2-7; 7 nucleotides agree with TRBD1. Germline V gene sequence: CDR1 SQVTM, CDR2 ANQGSEA. This CDR3 comprises 14 residues. Trimming took 4 bases from V and 1 from J; bases not matched to a gene: 7. CDR3: CSVGKTGSSYEQYF. CDR3 DNA: TGCAGCGTTGGCAAGACAGGGAGTTCCTACGAGCAGTACTTC.